This record looks at one TCR beta chain sequence and its context. Germline V gives CDR1 MDHEN, CDR2 SYDVKM. V lost 7 bases and J 5 bases, leaving 11 bases between the germline ends. The CDR3 runs 13 residues. The data are from a study of blood T cell repertoires in COVID-19. Study-level background: Acute and convalescent COVID-19 samples came from the United States, Italy and Spain. T cells, B-cell-depleted T cells, or PBMCs provided the cDNA or gDNA that served as material.

Data came from immunoSEQ multiplex PCR; TCRdb stores just in-frame clones and leaves some out. The sample records under 150,000 clones, around three quarters being singletons. This chain connects TRBV28 to TRBJ1-4; D gene ambiguous. The sequenced sample consisted of peripheral blood. The receptor comes from a woman of 80 years or more with acute or convalescent COVID-19. This CDR3 is CASTSGSNEKLFF. As DNA, the CDR3 is TGTGCCAGCACTTCCGGGTCCAATGAAAAACTGTTTTTT.